What follows describes a single T cell receptor (beta chain). Its target is not known. V was cut by 6 bases and J by 0 bases, with 22 bases left in between. The CDR3 is 17 residues long. The germline V gene has CDR1 SQVTM and CDR2 ANQGSEA. The data originate from a study of response to subunit inactivated influenza vaccine. Study-level results: Authors suggested that a seasonal influenza vaccination recruits few new T cells each time.

MiXCR, run by TCRdb on the RT-PCR reads, gives a single entry per CDR3 protein. This table holds more than 250,000 distinct CDR3 sequences, just over 20% found once. The sequenced sample was PBMCs from blood, obtained about 20 months after vaccination. The gene calls are TRBV29-1 and TRBJ2-3; unclear D gene. This TCR derives from a man aged 50-75 years who received an inactivated influenza vaccine. The CDR3 DNA reads TGCAGCGTCGACGGGTTGGGGAACCAGCCTAGCACAGATACGCAGTATTTT. Amino acids: CSVDGLGNQPSTDTQYF.